This T cell receptor (beta chain) is drawn from a study of molecular identifiers for immune sequencing clone quantification. Whole-study context: Replicate RNA came from approximately 20,000 or 100,000 naive CD8 cells and was split five ways, and four parts were sequenced. General study results and limits: Identical TCR molecules sharing a barcode could underestimate highly expanded clone sizes.

TCRdb re-called the PCR reads with MiXCR, one entry per CDR3 protein. The sample lists over 35,000 distinct CDR3 sequences, approximately 17% occurring once. V was pared by 2 bases and J by 3 bases, with 9 bases between. This CDR3 spans 13 amino acids. Germline CDR1 and CDR2: SGDLS and YYNGEE. This clonotype was seen more than once but under ten times. As yet, its antigen is unknown. Material for sequencing was naive CD8+ T cells from blood, with Jurkat cell RNA spiked in. Noted subset: FACS-sorted CD8+CD4-CCR7+CD45RA+ naive T cells. The chain joins TRBV9 to TRBJ2-7; D is uncertain. The sequence came from a human donor in good health. Some libraries in this study had Jurkat cell RNA spiked in. DNA for the CDR3: TGTGCCAGCAGCGTTAGCCCAGACTACGAGCAGTACTTC. Amino acids: CASSVSPDYEQYF.